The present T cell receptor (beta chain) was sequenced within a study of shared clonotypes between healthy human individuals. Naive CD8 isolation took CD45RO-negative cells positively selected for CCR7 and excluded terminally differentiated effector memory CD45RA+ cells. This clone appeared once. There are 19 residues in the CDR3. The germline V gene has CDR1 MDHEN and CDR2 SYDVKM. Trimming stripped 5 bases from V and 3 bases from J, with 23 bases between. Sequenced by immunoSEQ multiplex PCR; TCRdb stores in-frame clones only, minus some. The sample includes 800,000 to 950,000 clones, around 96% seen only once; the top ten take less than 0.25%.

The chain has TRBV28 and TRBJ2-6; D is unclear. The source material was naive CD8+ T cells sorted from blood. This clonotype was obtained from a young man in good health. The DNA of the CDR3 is TGTGCCAGCAGTACCATCGAGATTTCCAGAATTAGTGGGGCCAACGTCCTGACTTTC. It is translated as CASSTIEISRISGANVLTF.